Below are 25 T cell receptor beta chains sequenced from a single sample in a study of vaccination and CD4 T cells after COVID-19. Scientists ran DNA taken from cultured CD4+ T cells through the Oncomine TCR Beta short-read assay for sequencing. TCRdb re-derived calls from the PCR reads in MiXCR, one entry per CDR3 protein. The repertoire includes about 7,200 distinct CDR3 sequences, roughly 44% of them detected once, and about 25% sits in the top ten. Antigens of these TCRs are unknown. Treatment indicated: approximately nine-day PBMC culture with coronavirus spike peptide pools or control peptides (ViraFEST assay). Harvesting of the unexposed donor's CD4+ T cells predated the COVID-19 pandemic (2011-2018). The sequencing sample was made of CD4+ T cells from blood, cultured in vitro. Every receptor here comes from a human donor in good health.

The J gene is TRBJ1-6, the V gene TRBV27; 10 nucleotides match TRBD1. V was clipped by 5 bases and J by 8 bases; unmatched bases: 9. CDR1 MNHEY and CDR2 SMNVEV come from the germline V gene (reference sequence). This CDR3 region has 16 residues. The CDR3 reads CASSRLTGGAYSPLHF. The DNA of the CDR3 is TGTGCCAGCAGTAGACTGACAGGGGGCGCGTATTCACCCCTCCACTTT.

This chain joins TRBV20-1 and TRBJ1-5; 7 nucleotides agree with TRBD1. In germline, CDR1 is DFQATT, CDR2 SNEGSKA (reference sequence). The CDR3 has 15 amino acids. Trimming took 2 bases from V and 4 from J; bases not matched to a gene: 8. For the CDR3, the DNA is TGCAGTGCTAGATCGGGACAGCCTAGGAATCAGCCCCAGCATTTT. Its protein is CSARSGQPRNQPQHF.

The V and J genes are TRBV5-1 and TRBJ2-7; the match to TRBD1 covers 10 bases. CDR3 length: 14 residues. CDR1 and CDR2 (germline): SGHRS, YFSETQ. The junction had 10 bases not matched to a gene; V was cut back by 7 bases and J by 6 bases. Written as DNA, the CDR3 is TGCGCCAGCGGAACCGGGACAGGGGTCTCCGAGCAGTACTTC. Residues: CASGTGTGVSEQYF. Looking up the rest from reference TRBV5-1 and TRBJ2-7 gives the full variable domain: KAGVTQTPRYLIKTRGQQVTLSCSPISGHRSVSWYQQTPGQGLQFLFEYFSETQRNKGNFPGRFSGRQFSNSRSEMNVSTLELGDSALYLCASGTGTGVSEQYFGPGTRLTVT.

This clonotype occurred a few times. This chain connects TRBV5-1 to TRBJ2-3; 13 bases are shared with TRBD2. The CDR3 length is 16 residues. The junction had 4 bases not matched to a gene; V was cut back by 0 bases and J by 6 bases. CDR1 and CDR2 from the germline V gene are SGHRS and YFSETQ. CDR3 region: CASSLATSGGPDTQYF. In DNA, the CDR3 is TGCGCCAGCAGCTTGGCGACTAGCGGGGGGCCGGATACGCAGTATTTT. The whole variable domain, filled in from reference TRBV5-1 and TRBJ2-3, reads KAGVTQTPRYLIKTRGQQVTLSCSPISGHRSVSWYQQTPGQGLQFLFEYFSETQRNKGNFPGRFSGRQFSNSRSEMNVSTLELGDSALYLCASSLATSGGPDTQYFGPGTRLTVL.

This clonotype is medium-sized in the sample. V and J are TRBV20-1 and TRBJ1-6; D ambiguous. This CDR3 has 14 residues. Trimming pared 1 base from V and 6 bases from J, leaving 10 bases between. Germline lookup yields CDR1 DFQATT and CDR2 SNEGSKA (reference sequence). The CDR3 DNA reads as TGCAGTGCTAGAGTAGTCGGTTTTAATTCACCCCTCCACTTT. Its translation: CSARVVGFNSPLHF.

This clonotype occurred a few times. The genes are TRBV11-2 and TRBJ1-2, with 8 bases matching TRBD1. Trimming cost V 1 base and J 8 bases; bases outside gene matches: 12. Germline CDR1 reads SGHAT; CDR2 reads FQNNGV. The CDR3 length is 16 residues. The CDR3 DNA reads TGTGCCAGCAGCTTAGCGGGGTGGACAGGGATTTGGGGCTACACCTTC. Translation gives CASSLAGWTGIWGYTF.

CDR3 sequence: CASSPGIGGGELFF. The CDR3, as DNA: TGTGCCAGCAGTCCCGGGATAGGAGGCGGGGAGCTGTTTTTT. The chain recombines TRBV12-3 or TRBV12-4 with TRBJ2-2, with D perhaps TRBD2 (5 bases). The CDR3 has 14 amino acids. The ends were cut back, 5 bases at V and 7 bases at J, with 14 bases in the middle.

The V and J genes are TRBV6-1 and TRBJ2-7, with 7 bases fitting TRBD1. The V segment lost 1 base and the J segment 6 bases; nucleotides outside the gene matches: 9. Germline CDR1 reads MNHNS; CDR2 reads SASEGT. The CDR3 length is 15 residues. Here the CDR3 DNA reads TGTGCCAGCAGTGAAGAACGTCGGACAGGTCCCGAGCAGTACTTC. It codes for CASSEERRTGPEQYF.

The sample holds a few counts of this clonotype. The rearrangement links TRBV6-1 to TRBJ1-1, with TRBD1 matching over 9 bases. V was clipped by 5 bases and J by 3 bases; unmatched bases: 7. This CDR3 spans 15 amino acids. Germline values: CDR1 MNHNS, CDR2 SASEGT. The CDR3 DNA reads TGTGCCAGCAGTATTTGGGACAGGGCAGACACTGAAGCTTTCTTT. Protein: CASSIWDRADTEAFF.

The rearrangement joins TRBV6-4 to TRBJ1-2; D uncertain. The V gene lost 6 bases and the J gene lost 0 bases, with 8 bases spanning the gap. This CDR3 is built from 13 residues. Germline V gene data show CDR1 as MRHNA and CDR2 as SNTAGT. CDR3 amino acids: CASRRSTNYGYTF. The CDR3 DNA follows: TGTGCCAGCAGGCGTTCCACTAACTATGGCTACACCTTC.

This clonotype was picked up one time. No DNA is shown, since the ends of the CDR3 on it are uncertain; the CDR3 is the one TCRdb lists. The chain employs TRBV6-5 and TRBJ2-7; the table's D call, TRBD1, has no DNA check behind it. Germline CDR1 MNHEY, CDR2 SVGAGI. The length of the CDR3 is 14 amino acids, counting both ends. The CDR3 loop reads CASSSSDRSYEQYF.

V gene TRBV6-5 combines with J gene TRBJ2-3; TRBD2 is a possible D gene (5 bases). The V gene lost 0 bases and the J gene lost 6 bases, with 19 bases spanning the gap. The CDR3 has 17 residues. Germline CDR1 and CDR2: MNHEY and SVGAGI. The CDR3 DNA reads TGTGCCAGCAGTTACTCTCTGTGGGCTAGCCTTGATGATACGCAGTATTTT. This encodes CASSYSLWASLDDTQYF.

This clonotype came up a few times. This sequence joins TRBV7-6 and TRBJ1-6; the match to TRBD1 covers 8 bases. Trimming cost V 1 base and J 7 bases; bases outside gene matches: 6. CDR3 size: 16 residues. Germline V gene lookup returns CDR1 SGHVS and CDR2 FNYEAQ. The CDR3 here is CASSLVAGQGNSPLHF. The CDR3 bases are TGTGCCAGCAGCTTAGTGGCTGGACAGGGAAATTCACCCCTCCACTTT.

This clonotype came up once. This rearrangement joins TRBV7-2 to TRBJ1-1; no definite D call. Germline CDR1 reads SGHTA; CDR2 reads FQGNSA. V dropped 5 bases and J dropped 3 bases, with 4 bases sitting between them. The CDR3 sequence is 11 residues long. As DNA, the CDR3 is TGTGCCAGCAGCCTAGACACTGAAGCTTTCTTT. This encodes CASSLDTEAFF.

Regarding this clonotype: Relative to the germline gene, one junction end is altered; a read error may explain this. The chain has TRBV7-2 and TRBJ2-1, with 9 bases that match TRBD2. Germline-derived CDR1 and CDR2 are SGHTA and FQGNSA. This CDR3 spans 14 amino acids. CDR3 amino acids: CASSVAGVYNEQFF. CDR3 nucleotide sequence: TGTGCCAGCAGCGTAGCGGGAGTCTACAATGAGCAGTTCTTC.

The chain has TRBV7-2 and TRBJ1-6; D unresolved. CDR3 length: 17 amino acids. Germline V gene data show CDR1 as SGHTA and CDR2 as FQGNSA. Trimming shortened V by 1 base and J by 7 bases, and 17 bases separated the two germline ends. The CDR3 here is CASSLVRGTAENSPLHF. CDR3 nucleotides: TGTGCCAGCAGCTTAGTACGCGGTACAGCGGAAAATTCACCCCTCCACTTT.

This clonotype was picked up a small number of times. The DNA for the CDR3 is TGTGCCACCAGCAGAGATTCGCCCAGGAGCTATAATTCACCCCTCCACTTT. Its translation: CATSRDSPRSYNSPLHF. This chain joins TRBV15 and TRBJ1-6; unclear D gene. The CDR3 has 17 amino acids. CDR1 and CDR2 (germline): LNHNV, YYDKDF (reference sequence). With 0 bases removed from V and 3 bases from J, the gap between germline ends came to 12 bases.

This sequence joins TRBV7-2 and TRBJ1-4, with D possibly being TRBD1 (5 bases). CDR1 and CDR2 (germline): SGHTA, FQGNSA. This CDR3 has 12 residues. V lost 6 bases, J lost 11 bases, and 13 bases lay in between. CDR3 in amino acids: CASSFPGEKLFF. The CDR3 coding sequence is TGTGCCAGCAGTTTCCCGGGGGAGAAACTGTTTTTT. Combining the CDR3 with reference TRBV7-2 and TRBJ1-4 gives the whole variable domain GAGVSQSPSNKVTEKGKDVELRCDPISGHTALYWYRQSLGQGLEFLIYFQGNSAPDKSGLPSDRFSAERTGGSVSTLTIQRTQQEDSAVYLCASSFPGEKLFFGSGTQLSVL.

V usage is TRBV7-2 and J usage is TRBJ2-1; 9 nucleotides line up with TRBD2. CDR3 length: 15 residues. Germline CDR1 and CDR2: SGHTA and FQGNSA. The V gene end was trimmed by 6 bases and the J gene end by 1 base; junction bases not matched to a gene: 4. The DNA for the CDR3 is TGTGCCAGCAGTCCTACTAGCGGGTCCTACAATGAGCAGTTCTTC. Protein product: CASSPTSGSYNEQFF. The complete variable domain, with remaining parts taken from reference TRBV7-2 and TRBJ2-1, reads GAGVSQSPSNKVTEKGKDVELRCDPISGHTALYWYRQSLGQGLEFLIYFQGNSAPDKSGLPSDRFSAERTGGSVSTLTIQRTQQEDSAVYLCASSPTSGSYNEQFFGPGTRLTVL.

This clonotype was detected only a few times. The CDR3 DNA reads as TGTGCCAGCAGTTCGTGGACAGGTGGATATGGCTACACCTTC. Protein product: CASSSWTGGYGYTF. The chain has TRBV6-4 and TRBJ1-2, with TRBD1 matching over 7 bases. Germline CDR1 reads MRHNA; CDR2 reads SNTAGT. The junction had 8 bases not matched to a gene; V was cut back by 5 bases and J by 5 bases. The CDR3 loop spans 14 amino acids.

This chain uses TRBV6-2 or TRBV6-3 with TRBJ1-3, with D unclear. In germline, CDR1 is MNHEY, CDR2 SVGEGT. Trimming removed 6 bases from V and 5 bases from J, with 17 bases in between. The CDR3 runs to 15 residues. Here the CDR3 reads CASRHVPWQRNTIYF. CDR3 DNA sequence: TGTGCCAGCAGACACGTCCCCTGGCAGCGAAACACCATATATTTT.

This clonotype has more than one count but fewer than ten. This chain joins TRBV5-4 and TRBJ1-5, with no clear D. Trimming cost V 0 bases and J 3 bases, with 7 bases left between them. The CDR3 has 14 amino acids. Germline V gives CDR1 SGHNT, CDR2 YYREEE (reference sequence). In DNA, the CDR3 is TGTGCCAGCAGCTTGGACGGCGTCAATCAGCCCCAGCATTTT. It is translated as CASSLDGVNQPQHF.

The table lists this clonotype with a few counts. The V and J genes are TRBV7-9 and TRBJ1-2; D is unclear. The CDR3 length is 16 residues. The V end was cut by 4 bases, the J end by 0 bases, with 15 bases between. Germline V gene sequence: CDR1 SEHNR, CDR2 FQNEAQ (reference sequence). This CDR3 is CASSSTGVRTNYGYTF. For the CDR3, the DNA is TGTGCCAGCAGCTCAACGGGAGTTAGGACTAACTATGGCTACACCTTC. The full variable domain, rest sourced from reference TRBV7-9 and TRBJ1-2, is DTGVSQNPRHKITKRGQNVTFRCDPISEHNRLYWYRQTLGQGPEFLTYFQNEAQLEKSRLLSDRFSAERPKGSFSTLEIQRTEQGDSAMYLCASSSTGVRTNYGYTFGSGTRLTVV.

V usage is TRBV7-2 and J usage is TRBJ2-1; 10 bases match TRBD2. Germline V gene data show CDR1 as SGHTA and CDR2 as FQGNSA. This CDR3 contains 17 residues. The trim removed 5 bases at V and 6 bases at J, leaving 13 bases unmatched. The CDR3 DNA reads TGTGCCAGCAGCCCAAAGACCCAGCGGGGGGGCTCCAATGAGCAGTTCTTC. Its protein is CASSPKTQRGGSNEQFF.

This clonotype was seen only once. The chain employs TRBV6-5 and TRBJ2-3; unclear D gene. Germline CDR1 MNHEY, CDR2 SVGAGI. This CDR3 is 14 amino acids long. V lost 0 bases, J lost 2 bases, and 6 bases lay in between. The CDR3 sequence: CASSYSLATDTQYF. CDR3 coding DNA: TGTGCCAGCAGTTACTCTTTGGCCACAGATACGCAGTATTTT.